The 15 T cell receptor beta chains listed next were all sequenced from one sample in a study of T cell changes during pregnancy in multiple sclerosis. Measured with immunoSEQ multiplex PCR; TCRdb has only the in-frame clones, and not every one. The profile shows around 100,000 clones, almost 95% of them singletons. The source was peripheral blood, collected after pregnancy. Receptor source: a female donor with multiple sclerosis, enrolled in a pregnancy study.

The rearrangement links TRBV6-6 to TRBJ1-1, with 8 bases aligning to TRBD1. Germline CDR1 MNHNY, CDR2 SVGAGI (reference sequence). This CDR3 has 14 amino acids. Germline trimming cut 6 bases from V and 3 bases from J; bases unmatched to any gene: 6. The CDR3 region has the DNA TGTGCCAGCAGGGACAGGGCTCTGGACACTGAAGCTTTCTTT. Translating it yields CASRDRALDTEAFF.

The V gene is TRBV4-1, the J gene TRBJ2-2; D might be TRBD1 (5 bases). The CDR3 has 16 amino acids. Per the germline V gene, CDR1 is MGHRA and CDR2 is YSYEKL. V lost 2 bases and J lost 4, with 14 bases in between. The CDR3 DNA reads as TGCGCCAGCAGCCAAACGGGCCAGGGTGTCACCGGGGAGCTGTTTTTT. Translated: CASSQTGQGVTGELFF.

The V and J genes are TRBV7-6 and TRBJ1-1; TRBD1 matches at 10 bases. Losses at the gene ends were 1 base for V and 10 bases for J; bases not matched to a gene: 0. The germline CDR1 and CDR2 sequences are SGHVS and FNYEAQ. The CDR3 length is 12 residues. The CDR3 region has the DNA TGTGCCAGCAGCTTAGGGACAGGGGGAGCTTTCTTT. As protein: CASSLGTGGAFF.

The DNA for the CDR3 is TGTGCCAGCCGGGGACTAGCGGCTACCGGGGAGCTGTTTTTT. Translating gives CASRGLAATGELFF. The genes are TRBV27 and TRBJ2-2, with 11 bases fitting TRBD2. Germline values: CDR1 MNHEY, CDR2 SMNVEV (reference sequence). J lost 5 bases, V lost 8 bases, and 4 bases had no gene match. This CDR3 region has 14 residues.

The chain is built from TRBV5-4 and TRBJ2-5; 10 bases map to TRBD2. Near its end, the DNA agrees better with TRBJ2-7, so the J call may be wrong. Germline V gene lookup returns CDR1 SGHNT and CDR2 YYREEE (reference sequence). The CDR3 consists of 15 residues. In DNA form, the CDR3 reads TGTGCCAGCAGCGCAGCGGGGGGGTTCTCCTACGAGCAGTACTTC. Its protein is CASSAAGGFSYEQYF.

This clone has ten or more counts. This chain connects TRBV9 to TRBJ2-1, with D maybe TRBD1 (5 bases). Germline V gene sequence: CDR1 SGDLS, CDR2 YYNGEE. CDR3 size: 13 residues. V was trimmed by 2 bases and J by 7 bases, leaving 10 bases between them. In DNA form, the CDR3 reads TGTGCCAGCAGCGTTACTTACAGGAATGAGCAGTTCTTC. Translating it yields CASSVTYRNEQFF.

The chain uses TRBV18 and TRBJ1-5; a weak D match, TRBD1 (5 bases). The length of the CDR3 is 14 residues. The V and J ends lost 6 bases and 0 bases respectively, with 9 bases between them. Germline V lookup: CDR1 KGHSH, CDR2 LQKENI. CDR3 sequence reads: CASSQGYSNQPQHF. CDR3 nucleotides: TGTGCCAGCTCTCAGGGATATAGCAATCAGCCCCAGCATTTT. Looking up the rest from reference TRBV18 and TRBJ1-5 gives the full variable domain: NAGVMQNPRHLVRRRGQEARLRCSPMKGHSHVYWYRQLPEEGLKFMVYLQKENIIDESGMPKERFSAEFPKEGPSILRIQQVVRGDSAAYFCASSQGYSNQPQHFGDGTRLSIL.

The CDR3 coding sequence is TGTGCCAGCAGCCCGGGACAGGGGCTTTCGGGAAACACCATATATTTT. Its translation: CASSPGQGLSGNTIYF. The chain is built from TRBV6-6 and TRBJ1-3; 10 bases are a match to TRBD1. The CDR3 is made up of 16 amino acids. J was trimmed by 4 bases and V by 6 bases; bases with no gene match: 9. Germline V gene data show CDR1 as MNHNY and CDR2 as SVGAGI (reference sequence).

In its sample, this clone was seen a few times. The chain combines TRBV19 with TRBJ2-5, with 14 bases aligning to TRBD2. Germline values: CDR1 LNHDA, CDR2 SQIVND (reference sequence). V gave up 4 bases and J gave up 5 bases; unmatched junction bases: 3. This CDR3 has 15 residues. CDR3 amino acids: CASSRTSGRQETQYF. The CDR3 nucleotides are TGTGCCAGTAGTAGGACTAGCGGGAGGCAGGAGACCCAGTACTTC. The variable domain in full, completed from reference TRBV19 and TRBJ2-5, reads DGGITQSPKYLFRKEGQNVTLSCEQNLNHDAMYWYRQDPGQGLRLIYYSQIVNDFQKGDIAEGYSVSREKKESFPLTVTSAQKNPTAFYLCASSRTSGRQETQYFGPGTRLLVL.

The chain couples TRBV9 to TRBJ2-7; 9 bases align to TRBD1. Germline CDR1 SGDLS, CDR2 YYNGEE. V shed 3 bases and J 3 bases; nucleotides not matched to a gene: 4. CDR3 length: 14 amino acids. CDR3 loop: CASSAPGQGYEQYF. The CDR3 coding sequence is TGTGCCAGCAGCGCTCCGGGACAGGGCTACGAGCAGTACTTC.

V usage is TRBV5-1 and J usage is TRBJ2-3, with 11 bases identical to TRBD2. This CDR3 spans 15 amino acids. Trimming at V came to 3 bases and at J to 8 bases, leaving 8 bases not matched to a gene. Germline CDR1 and CDR2: SGHRS and YFSETQ. Here the CDR3 DNA reads TGCGCCAGCAGCTCGGGACTAGCGGTCGCGGGTACGCAGTATTTT. It encodes CASSSGLAVAGTQYF.

The rearrangement uses TRBV4-3 and TRBJ2-2, with 7 bases fitting TRBD2. This CDR3 is 16 amino acids long. The J segment lost 6 bases and the V segment lost 0 bases, leaving 7 bases of the junction unmatched. Germline CDR1 reads LGHNA; CDR2 reads YSLEER. The CDR3 is CASSQDWTSSAGELFF. CDR3 nucleotide sequence: TGCGCCAGCAGCCAAGATTGGACTAGTTCGGCCGGGGAGCTGTTTTTT.

In the case of this clone: Other DNA sequences in this sample translate to the same CDR3. This chain uses TRBV7-8 with TRBJ2-1; 10 positions agree with TRBD2. Germline V CDR1 and CDR2: SGHVS, FQNEAQ. There are 15 residues in the CDR3. V was clipped by 4 bases and J by 4 bases; unmatched bases: 4. CDR3 protein: CASSSGLAEYNEQFF. Written as DNA, the CDR3 is TGTGCCAGCAGCTCCGGACTAGCGGAGTACAATGAGCAGTTCTTC. Looking up the rest from reference TRBV7-8 and TRBJ2-1 gives the full variable domain: GAGVSQSPRYKVAKRGQDVALRCDPISGHVSLFWYQQALGQGPEFLTYFQNEAQLDKSGLPSDRFFAERPEGSVSTLKIQRTQQEDSAVYLCASSSGLAEYNEQFFGPGTRLTVL.

This chain joins TRBV6-1 and TRBJ1-2, with D possibly matching TRBD1 (6 bases). The CDR3 is made up of 15 amino acids. Trimming removed 1 base from V and 5 bases from J, with 14 bases in between. Germline loops: CDR1 MNHNS, CDR2 SASEGT. The CDR3 nucleotides are TGTGCCAGCAGTGAAGGAGGGGGGGCTGGGTATGGCTACACCTTC. Amino acids: CASSEGGGAGYGYTF.

The rearrangement links TRBV6-6 to TRBJ2-7, with 14 bases aligning to TRBD2. This CDR3 contains 13 residues. After removal of 6 bases from V and 5 bases from J, the junction contained 0 bases not matched to a gene. CDR1 and CDR2 (germline): MNHNY, SVGAGI (reference sequence). The CDR3 DNA follows: TGTGCCAGCAGGGGACTAGCGGGAGACGAGCAGTACTTC. Encoded protein: CASRGLAGDEQYF.